The next 29 T cell receptor beta chains were all read from a single sample in a study of T cells after yellow fever vaccination. TCRdb re-called the 5' RACE reads through MiXCR, storing one row per CDR3 protein. The profile shows approximately 330,000 distinct CDR3 sequences, approximately 4% of them singletons. Sequencing was performed on PBMCs, taken 5 days after the yellow fever booster vaccination. Receptor source: a man aged 18 to 29 who received the YFV17D yellow fever vaccine.

This clonotype was detected only a few times. The CDR3 loop reads CSATPTGGGYEQYF. The CDR3 coding sequence is TGCAGTGCAACACCCACAGGGGGCGGCTACGAGCAGTACTTC. The rearrangement uses TRBV20-1 and TRBJ2-7; 9 nucleotides match TRBD1. Germline V gene data show CDR1 as DFQATT and CDR2 as SNEGSKA (reference sequence). V shed 6 bases, J shed 3 bases, and the junction held 9 bases outside the gene matches. This CDR3 has 14 residues.

This clonotype was seen only a few times. The gene calls are TRBV7-2 and TRBJ2-7; D uncertain. The CDR3 spans 15 residues. Germline lookup yields CDR1 SGHTA and CDR2 FQGNSA. V was pared by 4 bases and J by 4 bases, with 17 bases between. CDR3 in DNA: TGTGCCAGCAGCTCCTATGATGGGCTAGGGTACGAGCAGTACGTC. It is translated as CASSSYDGLGYEQYV.

This sequence joins TRBV7-2 and TRBJ2-1, with 11 bases aligning to TRBD2. CDR1 is SGHTA and CDR2 is FQGNSA in the germline V gene. The trim removed 6 bases at V and 2 bases at J, leaving 6 bases unmatched. The CDR3 covers 16 residues. The CDR3 DNA reads TGTGCCAGCAGTCCATATAGCGGGGGGGCCTACAATGAGCAGTTCTTC. It yields the protein CASSPYSGGAYNEQFF.

The chain links TRBV27 to TRBJ1-3; possible D gene TRBD1, 5 bases. V lost 6 bases and J lost 4, with 22 bases in between. Germline lookup yields CDR1 MNHEY and CDR2 SMNVEV (reference sequence). The length of the CDR3 is 17 residues. In nucleotides, the CDR3 is TGTGCCAGCAGCCCCTCCTATCGAGGGGCGCGGGGAAACACCATATATTTT. This sequence encodes CASSPSYRGARGNTIYF.

This clonotype was counted between two and nine times. V usage is TRBV12-3 or TRBV12-4 and J usage is TRBJ1-4; D is unresolved. The germline V and J ends were trimmed by 3 bases and 1 base, with 12 bases remaining between them. The CDR3 extends over 16 amino acids. The CDR3 reads CASSLWHELTNEKLFF. CDR3 nucleotide sequence: TGTGCCAGCAGTTTGTGGCACGAATTAACTAATGAAAAACTGTTTTTT.

The table lists this clonotype with a few counts. CDR3 DNA: TGTGCCAGCAGCCAGCATTCACAGGGGGCGCTGAGTGAGCAGTTCTTC. Translated, it gives CASSQHSQGALSEQFF. This sequence joins TRBV4-2 and TRBJ2-1, with 9 bases fitting TRBD1. This CDR3 spans 16 amino acids. V lost 3 bases, J lost 9 bases, and 12 bases stayed unmatched. CDR1 LGHNA and CDR2 YNFKEQ come from the germline V gene.

V gene TRBV5-8 combines with J gene TRBJ2-1; D not resolved. V lost 0 bases to trimming and J lost 4 bases, with 14 bases between them. Germline assignment: CDR1 SGHTS and CDR2 YDEGEE. The CDR3 is 16 residues long. The CDR3 sequence is CASSLVATLEYNEQFF. CDR3 nucleotides: TGTGCCAGCAGCTTGGTGGCAACCCTCGAATACAATGAGCAGTTCTTC.

This clonotype was found a few times. J is TRBJ2-3 and V is TRBV14, with D maybe TRBD1 (5 bases). Germline lookup yields CDR1 SGHDN and CDR2 FVKESK. V gave up 4 bases and J gave up 0 bases, with 11 bases separating them. The CDR3 is 15 residues long. In DNA, the CDR3 is TGTGCCAGCAGCCTCGTTGGGGCCAGCACAGATACGCAGTATTTT. This encodes CASSLVGASTDTQYF.

This clonotype turned up a few times. This chain joins TRBV30 and TRBJ2-5, with D maybe TRBD1 (5 bases). V was clipped by 2 bases and J by 1 base, with 8 bases between them. The CDR3 is 13 residues long. Germline V lookup: CDR1 GTSNPN, CDR2 SVGIG (reference sequence). The DNA of the CDR3 is TGTGCCTGGAGTCCCGACAGCCAAGAGACCCAGTACTTC. This translates into CAWSPDSQETQYF.

The chain is built from TRBV7-2 and TRBJ1-3; 7 bases agree with TRBD1. The V gene end was trimmed by 5 bases and the J gene end by 8 bases; junction bases not matched to a gene: 6. The CDR3 runs 13 residues. Germline-derived CDR1 and CDR2 are SGHTA and FQGNSA. Here the CDR3 reads CASSDRDGDTIYF. CDR3 nucleotide sequence: TGTGCCAGCAGCGACAGGGACGGAGACACCATATATTTT. Full variable domain (remainder filled in from reference TRBV7-2 and TRBJ1-3): GAGVSQSPSNKVTEKGKDVELRCDPISGHTALYWYRQSLGQGLEFLIYFQGNSAPDKSGLPSDRFSAERTGGSVSTLTIQRTQQEDSAVYLCASSDRDGDTIYFGEGSWLTVV.

The chain joins TRBV4-1 to TRBJ2-7, with D possibly being TRBD2 (6 bases). Per germline, CDR1 MGHRA and CDR2 YSYEKL. The V gene lost 0 bases and the J gene lost 1 base, with 19 bases spanning the gap. The CDR3 is 18 residues long. In nucleotides, the CDR3 is TGCGCCAGCAGCCAAGATCTTAGTTTCGAGCGGGCTTCCTACGAGCAGTACTTC. It specifies CASSQDLSFERASYEQYF.

At least ten counts were recorded for this clonotype. This chain connects TRBV12-5 to TRBJ2-1; D might be TRBD2 (7 bases). Trimming took off 5 bases at V and 6 bases at J, with 17 bases between the two ends. The CDR3 extends over 15 amino acids. Germline V gene sequence: CDR1 LGHNT, CDR2 FRNRAP. The CDR3 region is CASGTTGRVTNEQFF. The CDR3 DNA reads TGTGCTAGTGGTACCACAGGGAGGGTAACCAATGAGCAGTTCTTC.

This chain connects TRBV5-1 to TRBJ2-6, with 7 bases identical to TRBD1. There are 15 residues in the CDR3. Germline CDR1 SGHRS, CDR2 YFSETQ. V lost 3 bases, J lost 2 bases, and 2 bases stayed unmatched. This CDR3 reads CASSSTGPGANVLTF. CDR3 coding DNA: TGCGCCAGCAGCTCGACAGGGCCTGGGGCCAACGTCCTGACTTTC.

This clonotype was counted between two and nine times. The rearrangement links TRBV18 to TRBJ1-4; a weak D match, TRBD1 (5 bases). V was shortened by 4 bases and J by 6 bases, with 9 bases between the two germline ends. CDR3 size: 13 residues. The germline V gene has CDR1 KGHSH and CDR2 LQKENI. The CDR3 DNA follows: TGTGCCAGCTCACGACAGACAGATGAAAAACTGTTTTTT. Its translation: CASSRQTDEKLFF.

This clonotype came up a few times. CDR3 loop: CASSSRTGDPYEQYF. The CDR3 nucleotides read TGTGCCAGCAGTTCCCGGACAGGAGATCCTTACGAGCAGTACTTC. The J gene is TRBJ2-7, the V gene TRBV27; 7 nucleotides match TRBD1. Germline assignment: CDR1 MNHEY and CDR2 SMNVEV (reference sequence). V shed 4 bases and J 4 bases; nucleotides not matched to a gene: 10. This CDR3 contains 15 residues.

This clonotype was detected only a few times. The chain links TRBV5-1 to TRBJ2-1, with D possibly being TRBD1 (5 bases). This CDR3 is built from 13 residues. V was trimmed by 5 bases and J by 1 base, leaving 7 bases between them. Germline V gene lookup returns CDR1 SGHRS and CDR2 YFSETQ. CDR3 protein: CASRQESYNEQFF. The CDR3 DNA reads as TGCGCCAGCAGACAGGAGTCCTACAATGAGCAGTTCTTC. Looking up the rest from reference TRBV5-1 and TRBJ2-1 gives the full variable domain: KAGVTQTPRYLIKTRGQQVTLSCSPISGHRSVSWYQQTPGQGLQFLFEYFSETQRNKGNFPGRFSGRQFSNSRSEMNVSTLELGDSALYLCASRQESYNEQFFGPGTRLTVL.

This clonotype has a count of ten or more. The rearrangement joins TRBV5-1 to TRBJ1-2, with 10 bases identical to TRBD1. Germline V gene data show CDR1 as SGHRS and CDR2 as YFSETQ. The CDR3 is made up of 13 amino acids. V dropped 5 bases and J dropped 6; count of bases not matched to a gene: 4. The CDR3: CASRPGTGDGYTF. The DNA for the CDR3 is TGCGCCAGCAGACCTGGGACAGGGGATGGCTACACCTTC.

This clonotype was picked up many times. The V gene is TRBV5-1, the J gene TRBJ1-3; tentative D call: TRBD1 (5 bases). The CDR3 sequence is 16 residues long. CDR1 and CDR2 (germline): SGHRS, YFSETQ. Trimming took 4 bases from V and 0 from J, leaving 14 bases between them. The CDR3 DNA follows: TGCGCCAGCAGCCCCGGGACCACGGTCTCTGGAAACACCATATATTTT. As protein: CASSPGTTVSGNTIYF.

This clonotype has ten or more counts. CDR3: CASSQVDPGNTIYF. CDR3 sequence (DNA): TGTGCCAGCAGCCAAGTGGACCCTGGAAACACCATATATTTT. The chain couples TRBV4-2 to TRBJ1-3; D unclear. The V gene's germline CDR1 is LGHNA and CDR2 YNFKEQ. Trimming removed 1 base from V and 2 bases from J, with 6 bases in between. The CDR3 loop spans 14 amino acids.

The J gene is TRBJ1-2, the V gene TRBV5-1; D not resolved. The V gene's germline CDR1 is SGHRS and CDR2 YFSETQ. This CDR3 contains 13 residues. V lost 1 base and J 6 bases, leaving 10 bases between the germline ends. The CDR3 DNA sequence: TGCGCCAGCAGCTTGAATACGGAGAATGGCTACACCTTC. Its translation: CASSLNTENGYTF.

The gene calls are TRBV12-3 or TRBV12-4 and TRBJ2-7; TRBD1 might be the D (5 bases). V dropped 1 base and J dropped 7 bases, with 11 bases sitting between them. The CDR3 loop spans 13 amino acids. The CDR3 reads CASSLGQGREQYV. The CDR3 DNA follows: TGTGCCAGCAGTTTAGGTCAGGGAAGGGAGCAGTACGTC.

This clonotype came up a few times. The chain has TRBV7-2 and TRBJ2-1; no reliable D call. This CDR3 spans 14 amino acids. The germline V gene encodes CDR1 SGHTA and CDR2 FQGNSA. V shed 1 base and J shed 8 bases, with 12 bases lying between them. In DNA, the CDR3 is TGTGCCAGCAGCTTAGATAAGCATCGTGATGAGCAGTTCTTC. Amino acid sequence: CASSLDKHRDEQFF.

This clonotype turned up a few times. The genes are TRBV5-5 and TRBJ2-3, with a possible D match to TRBD1 (5 bases). This CDR3 is built from 12 residues. Germline V gene lookup returns CDR1 SGHKS and CDR2 YYEKEE (reference sequence). V was trimmed by 0 bases and J by 7 bases, leaving 6 bases between them. CDR3 DNA: TGTGCCAGCAGCTTGGAGGGGCATACGCAGTATTTT. Translated: CASSLEGHTQYF.

A few counts support this clonotype. The chain is built from TRBV7-9 and TRBJ1-1; the match to TRBD1 covers 10 bases. Per the germline V gene, CDR1 is SEHNR and CDR2 is FQNEAQ (reference sequence). CDR3 length: 15 residues. Unmatched junction bases numbered 4, after V lost 5 bases and J lost 1 base. The chain's CDR3 is CASSVTGGRNTEAFF. CDR3 sequence (DNA): TGTGCCAGCAGCGTGACAGGGGGCCGGAACACTGAAGCTTTCTTT.

This clonotype has only a few counts. In DNA form, the CDR3 reads TGTGCCAGCAGTTTGGCCCAGCGGTATGGCTACACCTTC. This codes for CASSLAQRYGYTF. The chain joins TRBV12-3 or TRBV12-4 to TRBJ1-2, with D unresolved. This CDR3 has 13 amino acids. Trimming removed 3 bases from V and 5 bases from J, with 10 bases in between.

This clonotype was observed many times. The rearrangement links TRBV6-5 to TRBJ2-1; D possibly corresponds to TRBD2 (6 bases). The CDR3 totals 14 residues. CDR1 MNHEY and CDR2 SVGAGI come from the germline V gene. The V gene lost 0 bases and the J gene lost 9 bases, with 12 bases spanning the gap. The CDR3 spells CASSYSRFGGEQFF. CDR3 coding DNA: TGTGCCAGCAGTTACTCGAGGTTCGGGGGTGAGCAGTTCTTC.

A few counts support this clonotype. The chain is built from TRBV30 and TRBJ2-2, with D unresolved. Germline CDR1 GTSNPN, CDR2 SVGIG (reference sequence). The CDR3 consists of 14 residues. V was pared by 3 bases and J by 12 bases, with 20 bases between. The chain's CDR3 is CAWSTTDFITKLFF. The DNA for the CDR3 is TGTGCCTGGAGCACGACTGACTTCATCACGAAGCTGTTTTTT.

This clonotype was recorded at least ten times. The genes are TRBV10-3 and TRBJ2-4; D is unclear. The CDR3 loop spans 15 amino acids. V lost 2 bases and J lost 2, with 10 bases in between. Germline CDR1 ENHRY, CDR2 SYGVKD. The CDR3 loop is CAISEVPGPKNIQYF. DNA of the CDR3: TGTGCCATCAGTGAGGTACCCGGTCCCAAAAACATTCAGTACTTC.

This clonotype was counted between two and nine times. The chain carries TRBV12-3 or TRBV12-4 and TRBJ2-3; tentatively, D is TRBD2 (5 bases). This CDR3 is built from 16 residues. Trimming shortened V by 5 bases and J by 4 bases, and 19 bases separated the two germline ends. The DNA for the CDR3 is TGTGCCAGCAGTGGTACGGGGTATAGGTTCGCAGATACGCAGTATTTT. Translated, it gives CASSGTGYRFADTQYF.